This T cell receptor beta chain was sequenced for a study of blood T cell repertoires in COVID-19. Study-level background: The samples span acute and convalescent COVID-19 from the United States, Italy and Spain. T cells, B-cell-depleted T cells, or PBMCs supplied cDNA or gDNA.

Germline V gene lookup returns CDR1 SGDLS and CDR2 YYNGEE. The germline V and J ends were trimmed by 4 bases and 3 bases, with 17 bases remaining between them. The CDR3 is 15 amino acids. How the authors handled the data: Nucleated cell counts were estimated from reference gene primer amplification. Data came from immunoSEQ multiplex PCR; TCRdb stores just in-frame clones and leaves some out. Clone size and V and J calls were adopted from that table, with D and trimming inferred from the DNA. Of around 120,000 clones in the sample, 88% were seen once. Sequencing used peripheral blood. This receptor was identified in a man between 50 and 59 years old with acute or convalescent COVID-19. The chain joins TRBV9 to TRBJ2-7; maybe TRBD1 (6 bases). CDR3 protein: CASSLRGSNIYEQYF. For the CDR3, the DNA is TGTGCCAGCAGCCTGAGGGGGAGTAACATCTACGAGCAGTACTTC.